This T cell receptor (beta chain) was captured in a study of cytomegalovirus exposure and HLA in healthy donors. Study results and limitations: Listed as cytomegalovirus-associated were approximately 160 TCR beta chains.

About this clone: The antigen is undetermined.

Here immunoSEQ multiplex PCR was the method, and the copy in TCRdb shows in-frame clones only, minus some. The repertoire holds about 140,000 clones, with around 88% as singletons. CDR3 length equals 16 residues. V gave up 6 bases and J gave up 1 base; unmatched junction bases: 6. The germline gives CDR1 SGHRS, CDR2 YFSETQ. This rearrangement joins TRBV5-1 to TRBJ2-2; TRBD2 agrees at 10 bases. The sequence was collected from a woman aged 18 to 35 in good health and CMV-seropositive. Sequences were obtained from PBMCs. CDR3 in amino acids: CASTLGLAENTGELFF. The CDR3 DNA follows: TGCGCCAGCACTCTCGGACTAGCGGAGAACACCGGGGAGCTGTTTTTT.